The 14 T cell receptor beta chains below come from one sample, sequenced in a study. Each CDR3 protein is one row after TCRdb ran MiXCR on the RT-PCR reads. Of about 680,000 distinct CDR3 sequences in the sample, 13% to 15% were seen once. Sample: memory CD4+ T cells from blood. All receptors come from a female donor in good health, serving as a healthy control.

This clonotype was found a few times. The chain has TRBV7-8 and TRBJ2-3; 7 bases map to TRBD2. The V gene's germline CDR1 is SGHVS and CDR2 FQNEAQ. The CDR3 is made up of 15 amino acids. V shed 5 bases and J 4 bases; nucleotides not matched to a gene: 9. CDR3 nucleotide sequence: TGTGCCAGCAGCCCCGGCGGGAGTATGTCAGATACGCAGTATTTT. Translation: CASSPGGSMSDTQYF.

The chain joins TRBV18 to TRBJ2-7; TRBD1 agrees at 8 bases. J was trimmed by 5 bases and V by 4 bases; bases with no gene match: 7. The CDR3 covers 14 residues. Germline V gene lookup returns CDR1 KGHSH and CDR2 LQKENI. The CDR3 region is CASSRGTGAHEQYF. CDR3 bases: TGTGCCAGCTCACGGGGGACAGGAGCCCACGAGCAGTACTTC.

The CDR3 reads CASSVGPAGGSLSYNEQFF. The CDR3, as DNA: TGTGCCAGCAGCGTGGGTCCGGCGGGAGGCTCCCTCTCCTACAATGAGCAGTTCTTC. The chain joins TRBV9 to TRBJ2-1; 8 bases agree with TRBD2. V trimming: 2 bases; J trimming: 0 bases; junction bases outside the gene matches: 13. The length of the CDR3 is 19 residues. The V gene's germline CDR1 is SGDLS and CDR2 YYNGEE.

At least ten counts were recorded for this clonotype. The J gene is TRBJ1-1, the V gene TRBV3-1; 10 bases fit TRBD1. The CDR3 covers 12 residues. The V segment lost 4 bases and the J segment 10 bases; nucleotides outside the gene matches: 3. Looked up from germline, CDR1 is LGHDT and CDR2 is YNNKEL (reference sequence). Here the CDR3 reads CASSPRDRGAFF. In DNA form, the CDR3 reads TGTGCCAGCAGCCCTAGGGACAGGGGAGCTTTCTTT.

The V gene is TRBV30, the J gene TRBJ1-5; D is possibly TRBD1 (6 bases). This CDR3 is 13 amino acids long. The V end was cut by 3 bases, the J end by 5 bases, with 11 bases between. CDR1 is GTSNPN and CDR2 is SVGIG in the germline V gene (reference sequence). The CDR3 spells CAWSGGRDQPQHF. The CDR3 DNA reads as TGTGCCTGGAGCGGGGGGCGCGATCAGCCCCAGCATTTT. The full variable domain, rest sourced from reference TRBV30 and TRBJ1-5, is SQTIHQWPATLVQPVGSPLSLECTVEGTSNPNLYWYRQAAGRGLQLLFYSVGIGQISSEVPQNLSASRPQDRQFILSSKKLLLSDSGFYLCAWSGGRDQPQHFGDGTRLSIL.

Comment on this clonotype: A read error may account for a junction end that differs from germline. The V and J genes are TRBV30 and TRBJ2-3, with D unclear. Germline CDR1 reads GTSNPN; CDR2 reads SVGIG (reference sequence). This CDR3 contains 14 residues. The CDR3 sequence: CACSVKTGTDTQYF. The DNA of the CDR3 is TGTGCCTGTAGTGTAAAGACGGGCACAGATACGCAGTATTTT.

Concerning this clonotype: A much larger clonotype is one base distant, so this may be a read error. The genes are TRBV12-3 or TRBV12-4 and TRBJ2-1, with TRBD1 matching over 8 bases. V gave up 6 bases and J gave up 0 bases; unmatched junction bases: 4. CDR3 length: 15 residues. The CDR3 nucleotides read TGTGCCAGCAGACTACAGGGGGACTCCTACAATGAGCAGTTCTTC. Protein product: CASRLQGDSYNEQFF.

This clonotype was seen a few times. The chain joins TRBV5-1 to TRBJ2-3, with 10 bases fitting TRBD2. Germline lookup yields CDR1 SGHRS and CDR2 YFSETQ. V gave up 4 bases and J gave up 5 bases; unmatched junction bases: 4. The CDR3 runs 14 residues. The CDR3 here is CASSSGRVEDTQYF. CDR3 DNA: TGCGCCAGCAGCAGCGGGAGGGTGGAAGATACGCAGTATTTT.

The chain couples TRBV5-4 to TRBJ2-1; a weak D match, TRBD2 (6 bases). The germline CDR1 and CDR2 sequences are SGHNT and YYREEE (reference sequence). The CDR3 totals 17 residues. The germline V and J ends were trimmed by 0 bases and 5 bases, with 18 bases remaining between them. DNA of the CDR3: TGTGCCAGCAGCTTGGACCCCCCGGGACTCGGTAACAATGAGCAGTTCTTC. This codes for CASSLDPPGLGNNEQFF.

Note on this clonotype: A junction boundary mismatches the germline segment, possibly from a read error. The V gene is TRBV20-1, the J gene TRBJ2-7; 9 nucleotides agree with TRBD2. CDR1 and CDR2 (germline): DFQATT, SNEGSKA (reference sequence). The CDR3 extends over 13 amino acids. CDR3 nucleotides: TGCAGTGCTAGACTAGCGGGAAACTTGGGAGAAGTCTTC. This gives the protein CSARLAGNLGEVF.

As DNA, the CDR3 is TGTGCCAGCAGTAACGACAGGGTTAGGAGCTCCTACAATGAGCAGTTCTTC. Protein: CASSNDRVRSSYNEQFF. V gene TRBV25-1 combines with J gene TRBJ2-1; TRBD1 agrees at 7 bases. V shed 5 bases and J 0 bases; nucleotides not matched to a gene: 10. Germline lookup yields CDR1 MGHDK and CDR2 SYGVNS. The CDR3 has 17 residues.

The chain couples TRBV7-2 to TRBJ2-7; 7 bases line up with TRBD2. Germline V CDR1 and CDR2: SGHTA, FQGNSA. This CDR3 comprises 15 residues. The trim removed 2 bases at V and 2 bases at J, leaving 6 bases unmatched. The chain's CDR3 is CASSLQSSGTYEQYF. CDR3 nucleotides: TGTGCCAGCAGCTTACAGTCTAGCGGTACCTACGAGCAGTACTTC.

This sequence joins TRBV5-1 and TRBJ1-6; D ambiguous. Deletions cut 3 bases from V and 9 bases from J, with 13 bases between. The CDR3 sequence is 14 residues long. In germline, CDR1 is SGHRS, CDR2 YFSETQ. The CDR3 protein is CASSSVHDGSPLHF. The CDR3 DNA sequence: TGCGCCAGCAGCTCGGTACATGACGGTTCACCCCTCCACTTT.

This clonotype was found a few times. This chain uses TRBV5-1 with TRBJ2-3; D is ambiguous. V was clipped by 0 bases and J by 4 bases, with 9 bases between them. Per germline, CDR1 SGHRS and CDR2 YFSETQ. The CDR3 covers 14 residues. In nucleotides, the CDR3 is TGCGCCAGCAGCTTGGGATCCCCCCCAGATACGCAGTATTTT. This codes for CASSLGSPPDTQYF.